These T cell receptor beta chains were read from a single sample in a study of identical twins. TCRdb fed the 5' RACE reads into MiXCR, producing one record per CDR3 protein. The table has approximately 150,000 distinct CDR3 sequences, under 4.5% seen once. Sequencing used memory T cells sorted from blood. The source is a man aged 18 to 30 in good health. Both conserved end residues are part of each CDR3. D genes are given only for firm matches. For some rows the clone size is stated as once, few or many, or as a class when expanded; others skip it.

v_gene	d_gene	abundance	j_gene	CDR3aa	CDR3nt
TRBV24-1	.	many	TRBJ1-3	CATCSGNTIYF	TGTGCCACCTGCTCTGGAAACACCATATATTTT
TRBV6-2/TRBV6-3	.	many	TRBJ1-5	CASSGISYSNQPQHF	TGTGCCAGCAGCGGCATCAGCTATAGCAATCAGCCCCAGCATTTT
TRBV12-3/TRBV12-4	.	many	TRBJ1-4	CASSFSGINEKLFF	TGTGCCAGCAGTTTTTCAGGGATTAATGAAAAACTGTTTTTT
TRBV7-9	.	.	TRBJ1-2	CASSQLVDYGYTF	TGTGCCAGCAGCCAACTAGTGGACTATGGCTACACCTTC
TRBV5-1	.	many	TRBJ2-2	CASEPGGHAGELFF	TGCGCCAGCGAACCGGGGGGCCACGCCGGGGAGCTGTTTTTT
TRBV29-1	TRBD1	many	TRBJ2-7	CSVASPGGRQYF	TGCAGCGTTGCTTCTCCAGGGGGTCGACAGTACTTC
TRBV7-6	TRBD1	.	TRBJ2-2	CASSSTQGVAGELFF	TGTGCCAGCAGCTCTACACAGGGGGTGGCCGGGGAGCTGTTTTTT
TRBV25-1	.	many	TRBJ2-1	CASSEWKGPNEQFF	TGTGCCAGCAGTGAATGGAAGGGCCCCAATGAGCAGTTCTTC
TRBV5-4	TRBD2	many	TRBJ2-1	CASSLMGGWPSLELAVFSYNEQFF	TGTGCCAGCAGCTTGATGGGGGGTTGGCCCTCTTTGGAGCTAGCGGTCTTCTCCTACAATGAGCAGTTCTTC
TRBV7-2	TRBD2	many	TRBJ2-3	CASSRTSGRAGTDTQYF	TGTGCCAGCAGCCGGACTAGCGGGAGGGCCGGCACAGATACGCAGTATTTT
TRBV6-6	.	many	TRBJ2-3	CASSVPGADTQYF	TGTGCCAGCAGCGTCCCAGGAGCAGATACGCAGTATTTT
TRBV27	.	many	TRBJ1-6	CASKGGGSYNSPLHF	TGTGCCAGCAAGGGCGGGGGCTCCTATAATTCACCCCTCCACTTT
TRBV12-3/TRBV12-4	TRBD2	many	TRBJ2-1	CASSSQRGPYNEQFF	TGTGCCAGCAGTTCTCAGCGGGGGCCCTACAATGAGCAGTTCTTC
TRBV7-2	.	many	TRBJ2-1	CASSRVGPYNEQFF	TGTGCCAGCAGTAGAGTGGGCCCCTACAATGAGCAGTTCTTC
TRBV30	TRBD2	many	TRBJ2-1	CAWSVGALGGRVVNEQFF	TGTGCCTGGAGTGTAGGGGCCCTGGGCGGGAGGGTGGTCAATGAGCAGTTCTTC
TRBV5-6	.	many	TRBJ2-2	CASSPRAFTGELFF	TGTGCCAGCAGCCCCCGGGCCTTCACCGGGGAGCTGTTTTTT
TRBV28	TRBD1	many	TRBJ1-2	CASSGDRGVYGYTF	TGTGCCAGCAGCGGGGACAGGGGGGTATATGGCTACACCTTC
TRBV24-1	.	many	TRBJ1-5	CATSVGGQPQHF	TGTGCCACCAGTGTGGGGGGCCAGCCCCAGCATTTT
TRBV2	.	few	TRBJ2-5	CASSEQGTPQETQYF	TGTGCCAGCAGTGAACAGGGCACTCCTCAAGAGACCCAGTACTTC
TRBV12-3/TRBV12-4	TRBD1	.	TRBJ2-4	CASSGQVHDVIQYF	TGTGCCAGCAGTGGACAGGTTCATGATGTTATTCAGTACTTC
TRBV24-1	TRBD2	many	TRBJ2-7	CATGGGPTYEQYF	TGTGCCACCGGCGGGGGGCCTACCTACGAGCAGTACTTC
TRBV11-2	.	many	TRBJ2-1	CASSWSNEQFF	TGTGCCAGCAGCTGGAGCAATGAGCAGTTCTTC
TRBV6-2/TRBV6-3	TRBD2	many	TRBJ2-3	CASSEREADTQYF	TGTGCCAGCAGCGAGCGGGAGGCAGATACGCAGTATTTT
TRBV20-1	TRBD2	many	TRBJ2-1	CSARLAGGINEQFF	TGCAGTGCTAGGCTAGCGGGAGGTATCAATGAGCAGTTCTTC
TRBV5-1	.	many	TRBJ1-1	CASSLVPGGTEAFF	TGCGCCAGCAGCTTGGTACCCGGGGGAACTGAAGCTTTCTTT
TRBV20-1	.	many	TRBJ2-7	CSADLASYEQYF	TGCAGTGCCGACTTGGCCTCCTACGAGCAGTACTTC
TRBV12-3/TRBV12-4	.	many	TRBJ2-5	CASILTGRETQYF	TGTGCCAGCATTCTCACAGGCCGGGAGACCCAGTACTTC
TRBV6-1	TRBD1	many	TRBJ1-3	CASTAVRGWSGNTIYF	TGTGCCAGCACCGCGGTCAGGGGGTGGTCCGGAAACACCATATATTTT
TRBV12-3/TRBV12-4	TRBD1	many	TRBJ1-6	CASRSTGTYNSPLHF	TGTGCCAGCAGGTCGACAGGGACCTATAATTCACCCCTCCACTTT
TRBV24-1	TRBD2	many	TRBJ2-1	CATSDPGTRNDEQFF	TGTGCCACCAGTGATCCCGGGACTAGGAACGATGAGCAGTTCTTC
TRBV7-2	TRBD1	many	TRBJ1-2	CASSLVGTGGTYGYTF	TGTGCCAGCAGCTTAGTTGGGACAGGGGGTACCTATGGCTACACCTTC
TRBV12-3/TRBV12-4	.	many	TRBJ2-1	CASSPAGGSASEQFF	TGTGCCAGCAGTCCGGCCGGGGGAAGCGCGAGTGAGCAGTTCTTC
TRBV3-1	.	many	TRBJ2-1	CASSQDLDNEQFF	TGTGCCAGCAGCCAAGATTTGGACAATGAGCAGTTCTTC
TRBV24-1	.	many	TRBJ2-5	CATAGPGQETQYF	TGTGCCACCGCCGGTCCGGGCCAAGAGACCCAGTACTTC
TRBV6-1	TRBD1	many	TRBJ2-5	CASSPSGTGHQETQYF	TGTGCCAGCAGTCCTTCCGGGACAGGGCATCAAGAGACCCAGTACTTC
TRBV3-1	.	many	TRBJ1-6	CASSQDISPLHF	TGTGCCAGCAGCCAAGATATCTCACCCCTCCACTTT
TRBV6-5	.	many	TRBJ2-2	CASSYWGGKTNTGELFF	TGTGCCAGCAGTTACTGGGGGGGCAAGACGAACACCGGGGAGCTGTTTTTT
TRBV6-2/TRBV6-3	.	few	TRBJ2-5	CASGARGETQYF	TGTGCCAGCGGAGCCAGGGGCGAGACCCAGTACTTC
TRBV7-9	.	.	TRBJ2-1	CASSPGLASSYNEQFF	TGTGCCAGCAGCCCAGGACTGGCGAGCTCCTACAATGAGCAGTTCTTC
TRBV5-1	TRBD2	many	TRBJ2-1	CASSLGGGVHNEQFF	TGCGCCAGCAGCTTGGGTGGGGGGGTCCACAATGAGCAGTTCTTC
TRBV7-2	TRBD1	many	TRBJ2-3	CASSRAGTGVLNTQYF	TGTGCCAGCAGCCGTGCCGGGACAGGTGTTTTAAATACGCAGTATTTT
TRBV29-1	.	many	TRBJ2-3	CSVEEGVDTQYF	TGCAGCGTTGAAGAGGGGGTAGATACGCAGTATTTT
TRBV3-1	.	many	TRBJ2-5	CASSQVLQEVTETQYF	TGTGCCAGCAGCCAAGTTTTACAGGAGGTAACGGAGACCCAGTACTTC
TRBV24-1	.	many	TRBJ2-3	CATSDWGRTDTQYF	TGTGCCACCAGTGACTGGGGGCGCACAGATACGCAGTATTTT
TRBV20-1	TRBD2	many	TRBJ2-3	CSAISYRTSATDTQYF	TGCAGTGCCATTTCTTACAGGACTAGCGCAACAGATACGCAGTATTTT
TRBV19	.	many	TRBJ1-2	CASSIVGGYTF	TGTGCCAGTAGTATAGTCGGCGGCTACACCTTC
TRBV29-1	TRBD2	many	TRBJ2-2	CTRAGLASDTGELFF	TGCACCCGTGCGGGACTAGCATCGGACACCGGGGAGCTGTTTTTT
TRBV6-5	.	many	TRBJ1-5	CASSYSGPPAQPQHF	TGTGCCAGCAGTTACTCGGGGCCTCCCGCCCAGCCCCAGCATTTT
TRBV7-2	.	many	TRBJ2-1	CASSGLGFWNEQFF	TGTGCCAGCAGCGGACTGGGCTTTTGGAATGAGCAGTTCTTC
TRBV6-5	.	many	TRBJ2-3	CASSYIVSTDTQYF	TGTGCCAGCAGTTACATCGTGAGCACAGATACGCAGTATTTT
TRBV12-3/TRBV12-4	.	many	TRBJ1-2	CASSTDSQGTLGYTF	TGTGCCAGCAGTACGGACTCCCAGGGGACCTTGGGCTACACCTTC
TRBV20-1	TRBD2	many	TRBJ2-3	CSAQAGGSTDTQYF	TGCAGTGCTCAAGCGGGAGGGAGCACAGATACGCAGTATTTT
TRBV12-3/TRBV12-4	.	many	TRBJ1-2	CASSLITGNRGYGYTF	TGTGCCAGCAGTTTGATTACAGGGAATCGAGGGTATGGCTACACCTTC
TRBV5-1	.	many	TRBJ2-3	CASSLVASTDTQYF	TGCGCCAGCAGCTTGGTGGCTAGCACAGATACGCAGTATTTT
TRBV27	.	many	TRBJ1-5	CASSLLPAPNQPQHF	TGTGCCAGCAGTTTACTTCCGGCGCCCAATCAGCCCCAGCATTTT
TRBV24-1	TRBD2	many	TRBJ2-5	CATSASGLAGRGQETQYF	TGTGCCACCAGTGCCTCCGGACTAGCGGGAAGAGGACAAGAGACCCAGTACTTC
TRBV5-1	TRBD1	few	TRBJ2-7	CASSFRDRDHEQYF	TGCGCCAGCAGCTTCCGGGACAGGGACCACGAGCAGTACTTC
TRBV5-1	.	many	TRBJ2-3	CASSSAGNSDTQYF	TGCGCCAGCAGCTCAGCAGGGAACTCAGATACGCAGTATTTT
TRBV27	.	many	TRBJ1-1	CASSDGIGLYTEAFF	TGTGCCAGCAGCGATGGAATAGGCCTCTACACTGAAGCTTTCTTT